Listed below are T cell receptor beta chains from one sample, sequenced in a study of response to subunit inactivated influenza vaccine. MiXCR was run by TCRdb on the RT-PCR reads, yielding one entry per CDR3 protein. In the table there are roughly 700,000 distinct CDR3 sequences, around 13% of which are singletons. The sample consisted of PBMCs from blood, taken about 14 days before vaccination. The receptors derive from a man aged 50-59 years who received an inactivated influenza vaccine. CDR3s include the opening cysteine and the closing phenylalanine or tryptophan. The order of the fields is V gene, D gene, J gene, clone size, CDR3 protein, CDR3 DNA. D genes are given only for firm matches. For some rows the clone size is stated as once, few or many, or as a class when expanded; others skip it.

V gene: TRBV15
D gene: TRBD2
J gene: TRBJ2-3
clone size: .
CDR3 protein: CATSSGSGRAFYTQYF
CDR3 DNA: TGTGCCACCAGCAGTGGTAGCGGGAGAGCATTTTATACGCAGTATTTT

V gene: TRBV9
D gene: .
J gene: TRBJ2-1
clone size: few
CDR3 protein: CASSVLAHDNEQFF
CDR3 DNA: TGTGCCAGCAGCGTTCTCGCGCATGACAATGAGCAGTTCTTC

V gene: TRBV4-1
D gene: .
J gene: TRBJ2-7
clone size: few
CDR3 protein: CASSPLEQGLDEQYF
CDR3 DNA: TGCGCCAGCAGCCCCCTGGAACAGGGTTTGGACGAGCAGTACTTC

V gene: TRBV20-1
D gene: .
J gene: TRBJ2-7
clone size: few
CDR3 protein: CSTPKEGAEQYF
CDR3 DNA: TGCAGTACCCCTAAAGAAGGGGCCGAGCAGTACTTC

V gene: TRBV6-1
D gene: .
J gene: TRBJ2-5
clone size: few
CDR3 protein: CASSAIETQYF
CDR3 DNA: TGTGCCAGCAGTGCCATTGAGACCCAGTACTTC

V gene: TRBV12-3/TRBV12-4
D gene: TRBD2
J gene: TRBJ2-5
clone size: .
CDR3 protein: CASSLDGLAGKETQYF
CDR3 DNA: TGTGCCAGCAGTTTAGATGGACTAGCGGGGAAAGAGACCCAGTACTTC

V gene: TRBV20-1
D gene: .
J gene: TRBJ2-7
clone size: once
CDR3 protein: CSARELRDYEQYF
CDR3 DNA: TGCAGTGCTAGAGAATTGAGAGACTACGAGCAGTACTTC

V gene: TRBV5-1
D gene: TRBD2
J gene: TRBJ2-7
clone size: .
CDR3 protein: CASSQGAGRAYEQYF
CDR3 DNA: TGCGCCAGCAGCCAGGGCGCGGGGAGGGCCTACGAGCAGTACTTC

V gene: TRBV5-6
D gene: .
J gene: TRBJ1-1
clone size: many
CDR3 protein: CASSRTQGPLNTEAFF
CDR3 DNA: TGTGCCAGCAGTCGAACGCAGGGCCCATTGAACACTGAAGCTTTCTTT

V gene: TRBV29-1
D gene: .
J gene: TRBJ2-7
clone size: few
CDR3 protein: CSVARRGNEQYF
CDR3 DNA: TGCAGCGTTGCCCGTCGGGGGAACGAGCAGTACTTC

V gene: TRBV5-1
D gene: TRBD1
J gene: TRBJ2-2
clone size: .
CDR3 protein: CASSLQGVSGELFF
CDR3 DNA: TGCGCCAGCAGCTTGCAGGGGGTGTCCGGGGAGCTGTTTTTT

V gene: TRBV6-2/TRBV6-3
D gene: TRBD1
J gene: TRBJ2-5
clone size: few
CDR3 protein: CASRGQGASETQYF
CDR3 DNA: TGTGCCAGCAGAGGACAGGGGGCATCGGAGACCCAGTACTTC

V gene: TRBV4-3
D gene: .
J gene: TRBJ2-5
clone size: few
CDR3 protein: CASSPRKQETQYF
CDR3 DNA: TGCGCCAGCAGCCCCCGGAAGCAAGAGACCCAGTACTTC

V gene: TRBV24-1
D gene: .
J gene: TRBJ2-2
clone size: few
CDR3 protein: CATSDLRANTGELFF
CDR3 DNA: TGTGCCACCAGTGATTTGAGGGCGAACACCGGGGAGCTGTTTTTT

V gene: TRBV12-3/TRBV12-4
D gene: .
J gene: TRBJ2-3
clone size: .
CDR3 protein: CASSPTGTHTNTQYF
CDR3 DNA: TGTGCCAGCAGCCCCACCGGGACCCATACAAATACGCAGTATTTT

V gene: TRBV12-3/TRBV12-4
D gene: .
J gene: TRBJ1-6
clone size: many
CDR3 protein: CASSLGRNNSPLHF
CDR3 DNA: TGTGCCAGCAGTTTAGGGCGGAATAATTCACCCCTCCACTTT

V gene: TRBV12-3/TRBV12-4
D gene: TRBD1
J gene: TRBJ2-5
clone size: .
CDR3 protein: CASSLTADRLNF
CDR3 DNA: TGTGCCAGCAGCCTGACGGCGGACAGGCTGAACTTC

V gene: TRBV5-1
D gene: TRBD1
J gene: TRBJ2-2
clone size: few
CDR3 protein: CASRPGQGANTGELFF
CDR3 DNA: TGCGCCAGCAGGCCGGGACAGGGGGCGAACACCGGGGAGCTGTTTTTT

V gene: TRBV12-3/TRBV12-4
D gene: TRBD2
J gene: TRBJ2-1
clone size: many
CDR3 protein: CASSLSGGAYNEQFF
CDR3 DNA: TGTGCCAGCAGCCTTAGCGGGGGGGCCTACAATGAGCAGTTCTTC

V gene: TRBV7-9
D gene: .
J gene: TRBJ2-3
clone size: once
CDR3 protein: CASSLNYRVPDTQYF
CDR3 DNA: TGTGCCAGCAGCTTAAATTACAGGGTTCCAGATACGCAGTATTTT

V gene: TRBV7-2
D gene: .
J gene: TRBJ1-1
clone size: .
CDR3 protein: CASSVSLTAFF
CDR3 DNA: TGTGCCAGCAGCGTATCACTGACAGCTTTCTTT

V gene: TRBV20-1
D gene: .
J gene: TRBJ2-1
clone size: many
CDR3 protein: CSARGGRNEQFF
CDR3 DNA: TGCAGTGCTAGAGGGGGGCGCAATGAGCAGTTCTTC

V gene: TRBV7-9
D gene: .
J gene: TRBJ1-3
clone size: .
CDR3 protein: CASSLPGYSGNTIYF
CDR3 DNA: TGTGCCAGCAGCTTACCAGGGTACTCTGGAAACACCATATATTTT

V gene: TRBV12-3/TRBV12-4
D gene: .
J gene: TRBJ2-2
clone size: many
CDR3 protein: CASSLDRANTGELFF
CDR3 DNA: TGTGCCAGCAGTTTAGACAGGGCGAACACCGGGGAGCTGTTTTTT

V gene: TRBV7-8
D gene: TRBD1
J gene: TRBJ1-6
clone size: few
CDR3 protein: CASSFAQGNSYNSPLHF
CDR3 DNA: TGTGCCAGCAGCTTCGCACAGGGGAATAGCTATAATTCACCCCTCCACTTT

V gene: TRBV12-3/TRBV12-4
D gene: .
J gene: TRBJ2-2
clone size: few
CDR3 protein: CASSFIGGELFF
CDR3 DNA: TGTGCCAGCAGTTTCATAGGCGGGGAGCTGTTTTTT

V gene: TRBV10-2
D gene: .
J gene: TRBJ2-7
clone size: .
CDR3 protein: CASSHDRPTYYEQYF
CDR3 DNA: TGCGCCAGCAGTCACGACCGACCAACCTACTACGAGCAGTACTTC

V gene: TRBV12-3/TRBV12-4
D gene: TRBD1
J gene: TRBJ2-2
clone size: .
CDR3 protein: CASSRTPGQGATGELFF
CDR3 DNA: TGTGCCAGCAGTCGAACTCCGGGACAGGGGGCCACCGGGGAGCTGTTTTTT

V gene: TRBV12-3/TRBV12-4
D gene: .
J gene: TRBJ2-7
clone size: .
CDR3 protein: CASSSPPPPEQYF
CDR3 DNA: TGTGCCAGCAGTTCCCCCCCCCCTCCCGAGCAGTACTTC

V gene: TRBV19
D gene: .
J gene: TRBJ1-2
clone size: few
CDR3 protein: CASRSTGIVYGYTF
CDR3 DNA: TGTGCCAGTAGAAGTACAGGGATCGTCTATGGCTACACCTTC

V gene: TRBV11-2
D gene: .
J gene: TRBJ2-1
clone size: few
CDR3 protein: CASSLGDRANEQFF
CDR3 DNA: TGTGCCAGCAGCTTGGGGGATAGGGCCAATGAGCAGTTCTTC

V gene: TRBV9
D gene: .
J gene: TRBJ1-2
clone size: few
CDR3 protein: CASSVLNNYGYTF
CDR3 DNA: TGTGCCAGCAGCGTACTGAATAACTATGGCTACACCTTC

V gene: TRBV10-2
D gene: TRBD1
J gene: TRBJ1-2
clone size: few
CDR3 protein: CASSNRGWGYGYTF
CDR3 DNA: TGCGCCAGCAGTAACAGGGGGTGGGGCTATGGCTACACCTTC

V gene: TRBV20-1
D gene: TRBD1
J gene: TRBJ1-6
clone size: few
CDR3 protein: CSARTGTGLTLHF
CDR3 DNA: TGCAGTGCAAGAACCGGGACAGGGCTAACCCTCCACTTT

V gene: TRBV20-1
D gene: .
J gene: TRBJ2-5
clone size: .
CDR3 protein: CSARDLRETQYF
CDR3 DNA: TGCAGTGCTAGAGATCTTCGTGAGACCCAGTACTTC

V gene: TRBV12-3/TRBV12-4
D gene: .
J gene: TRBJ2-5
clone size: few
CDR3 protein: CASSLEQGATQYF
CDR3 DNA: TGTGCCAGCAGTTTAGAGCAGGGCGCGACCCAGTACTTC

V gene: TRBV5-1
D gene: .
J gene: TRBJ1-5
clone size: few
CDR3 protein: CASSLVQDLNQPQHF
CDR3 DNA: TGCGCCAGCAGCTTGGTGCAGGATCTCAATCAGCCCCAGCATTTT

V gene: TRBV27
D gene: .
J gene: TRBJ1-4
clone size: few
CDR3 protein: CASSPPSSELFF
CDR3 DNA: TGTGCCAGCAGTCCCCCCTCTTCGGAACTGTTTTTT

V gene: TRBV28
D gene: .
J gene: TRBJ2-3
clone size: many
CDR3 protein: CASNDLTDTQYF
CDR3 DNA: TGTGCCAGCAATGACCTCACAGATACGCAGTATTTT

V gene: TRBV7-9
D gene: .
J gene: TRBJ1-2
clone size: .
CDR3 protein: CASSLEGLSLYGYTF
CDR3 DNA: TGTGCCAGCAGCCTGGAGGGACTTTCCCTCTATGGCTACACCTTC

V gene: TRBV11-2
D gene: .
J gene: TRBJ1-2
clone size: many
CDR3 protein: CASSLGQITYGYTF
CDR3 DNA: TGTGCCAGCAGCTTAGGTCAGATCACCTATGGCTACACCTTC

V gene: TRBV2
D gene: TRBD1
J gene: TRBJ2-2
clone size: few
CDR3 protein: CASSGDRGNTGELFF
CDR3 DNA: TGTGCCAGCTCCGGGGACAGGGGAAACACCGGGGAGCTGTTTTTT

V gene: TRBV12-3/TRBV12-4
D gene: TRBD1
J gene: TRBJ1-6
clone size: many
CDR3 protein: CASRGQENSPLHF
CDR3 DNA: TGTGCCAGCAGGGGACAGGAAAATTCACCCCTCCACTTT

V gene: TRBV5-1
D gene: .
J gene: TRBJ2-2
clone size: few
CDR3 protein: CASSLDLVPNTGELFF
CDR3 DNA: TGCGCCAGCAGCTTGGATCTGGTTCCAAACACCGGGGAGCTGTTTTTT

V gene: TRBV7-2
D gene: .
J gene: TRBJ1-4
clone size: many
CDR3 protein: CASSLELNEKLFF
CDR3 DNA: TGTGCCAGCAGCTTAGAGCTGAACGAAAAACTGTTTTTT

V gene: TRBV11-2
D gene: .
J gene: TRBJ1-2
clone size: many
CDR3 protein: CASSSLANRRHGYTF
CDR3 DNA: TGTGCCAGCAGCTCACTCGCCAACAGGAGACATGGCTACACCTTC

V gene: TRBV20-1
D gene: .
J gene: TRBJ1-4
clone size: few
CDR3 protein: CSASNRAFNEKLFF
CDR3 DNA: TGCAGTGCTTCGAACAGGGCTTTTAATGAAAAACTGTTTTTT

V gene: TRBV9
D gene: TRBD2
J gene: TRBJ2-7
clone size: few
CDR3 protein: CASSVGLAGAYEQYF
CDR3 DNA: TGTGCCAGCAGCGTAGGTCTAGCGGGAGCATACGAGCAGTACTTC

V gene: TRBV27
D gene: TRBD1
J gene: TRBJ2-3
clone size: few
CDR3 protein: CASSRQGYTDTQYF
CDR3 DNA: TGTGCCAGCAGTAGACAGGGATACACAGATACGCAGTATTTT

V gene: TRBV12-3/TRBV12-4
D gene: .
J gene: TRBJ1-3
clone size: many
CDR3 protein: CASSLTSGNTIYF
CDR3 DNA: TGTGCCAGCAGTTTAACGAGTGGAAACACCATATATTTT

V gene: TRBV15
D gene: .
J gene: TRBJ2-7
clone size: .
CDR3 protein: CATSRKDGTYEQYF
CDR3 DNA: TGTGCCACCAGCAGAAAAGACGGCACCTACGAGCAGTACTTC

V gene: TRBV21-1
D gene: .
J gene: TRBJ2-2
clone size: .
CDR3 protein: CANRVTRLNTGELFF
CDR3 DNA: TGTGCCAACAGAGTAACTAGACTAAACACCGGGGAGCTGTTTTTT

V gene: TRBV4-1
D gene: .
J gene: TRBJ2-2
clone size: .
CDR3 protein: CASSLGLIGELFF
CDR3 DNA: TGCGCCAGCAGCCTGGGACTGATCGGGGAGCTGTTTTTT